The 4 T cell receptor beta chains in this list originate from one sample, sequenced in a study of T cell responses to AZD1222 COVID-19 vaccine. The method was immunoSEQ multiplex PCR; TCRdb's version includes in-frame clones alone and lacks a portion of them. The sample has 150,000 to 200,000 clones, approximately 91% seen once. Sequencing used peripheral blood, obtained 28 days after the second AZD1222 dose. These receptor sequences come from an adult who received the AZD1222 COVID-19 vaccine.

The chain joins TRBV28 to TRBJ1-2; D might be TRBD1 (5 bases). The germline V and J ends were trimmed by 1 base and 8 bases, with 11 bases remaining between them. Germline V CDR1 and CDR2: MDHEN, SYDVKM. This CDR3 spans 13 amino acids. The CDR3 DNA is TGTGCCAGCAGTTTATTCCGGGACCGGGGCTACACCTTC. This gives the protein CASSLFRDRGYTF.

The chain combines TRBV4-1 with TRBJ1-5, with 7 bases identical to TRBD1. Germline CDR1 reads MGHRA; CDR2 reads YSYEKL. This CDR3 comprises 15 residues. V shed 0 bases and J 5 bases; nucleotides not matched to a gene: 4. As DNA, the CDR3 is TGCGCCAGCAGCCAAGAGGTAACAGGGGATCAGCCCCAGCATTTT. Translation gives CASSQEVTGDQPQHF.

A few counts support this clone. The rearrangement uses TRBV18 and TRBJ1-2, with TRBD1 matching over 7 bases. The CDR3 has 14 amino acids. The J segment lost 7 bases and the V segment lost 5 bases, leaving 10 bases of the junction unmatched. The germline CDR1 and CDR2 sequences are KGHSH and LQKENI. CDR3 sequence reads: CASSEKQGKGGYTF. CDR3 in DNA: TGTGCCAGCTCAGAAAAACAGGGGAAAGGTGGCTACACCTTC.

V gene TRBV11-1 combines with J gene TRBJ2-1; 9 nucleotides line up with TRBD2. This CDR3 comprises 16 residues. Per the germline V gene, CDR1 is SGHAT and CDR2 is FQDESV (reference sequence). V lost 6 bases to trimming and J lost 6 bases; unmatched junction nucleotides: 12. The CDR3 sequence: CASRGRGRAGPNEQFF. CDR3 bases: TGTGCCAGCAGGGGACGCGGGAGGGCGGGCCCCAATGAGCAGTTCTTC.